The TCR beta chain under discussion was sequenced for a study of graft-versus-host responses after intestinal transplantation. Study-level information: Isolated intestinal, liver-intestinal, or multivisceral transplants were what recipients had. After anti-thymocyte globulin induction, recipients took tacrolimus and steroids for 2 to 3 years. General study points: Marrow from the recipient contained GvH clones, some of which had appeared first in ileum or blood. The highest levels of circulating GvH clones went along with early declines in HvG clones after transplant.

To note about this clone: Its specificity is not known.

Clones were sequenced by immunoSEQ multiplex PCR, and TCRdb holds only the in-frame ones, with some missing. The data hold 35,000 to 45,000 clones, with approximately 96% observed a single time. The clonotype comes from a human patient who received an intestinal transplant, so some T cells may come from the graft donor. The sequencing used PBMCs, collected 16 days after intestinal transplant.

CDR3 region: CAISDPDDLERSSYNEQFF. CDR3 nucleotide sequence: TGTGCCATCAGTGACCCGGATGACTTAGAAAGGAGCTCCTACAATGAGCAGTTCTTC. The gene calls are TRBV10-3 and TRBJ2-1; D is unclear. The germline gives CDR1 ENHRY, CDR2 SYGVKD. V lost 3 bases to trimming and J lost 0 bases, with 21 bases between them. CDR3 length equals 19 residues.